This T cell receptor beta chain was identified during a study of T cells in localized non-small cell lung cancer. Study-wide findings and caveats: Adjacent lung held a median 57 of the top 100 tumor clones. Measurement of T cell clonality placed uninvolved adjacent lung highest, above the level in tumor.

On this clone itself: Its antigen is unknown.

Repertoires were generated with immunoSEQ multiplex PCR, while TCRdb's copy carries only in-frame clones and drops some. The data contain about 2,300 clones, approximately 20% of them singletons. Samples of adjacent lung (free of atypia) were collected at least 2 cm from the tumor margin. The germline V gene has CDR1 LNHNV and CDR2 YYDKDF (reference sequence). The CDR3 runs 14 residues. V lost 1 base, J lost 8 bases, and 4 bases stayed unmatched. The chain joins TRBV15 to TRBJ2-1, with 8 positions matching TRBD1. Specimen: normal lung tissue next to the tumor, collected before any cancer treatment. This TCR was sampled from a male donor at least 60 years old with stage I squamous cell lung carcinoma. The CDR3 reads CATSRASQGDEQFF. The CDR3 DNA sequence: TGTGCCACCAGCAGAGCCTCACAGGGGGATGAGCAGTTCTTC. The full variable domain, in which reference TRBV15 and TRBJ2-1 provide the parts outside the CDR3, is DAMVIQNPRYQVTQFGKPVTLSCSQTLNHNVMYWYQQKSSQAPKLLFHYYDKDFNNEADTPDNFQSRRPNTSFCFLDIRSPGLGDTAMYLCATSRASQGDEQFFGPGTRLTVL.